A single sample gave rise to the 22 T cell receptor beta chains below, sequenced in a study of blood T cell repertoires in COVID-19. Profiled with immunoSEQ multiplex PCR; TCRdb holds only in-frame clones, not every one. The repertoire holds about 78,000 clones, with about 89% as singletons. The sample comprised peripheral blood. These receptors were collected from a man aged 50-59 years with active or convalescent COVID-19.

This clone was observed once. The rearrangement links TRBV6-6 to TRBJ1-4; 9 nucleotides line up with TRBD1. The CDR3 totals 14 residues. Germline V gene data show CDR1 as MNHNY and CDR2 as SVGAGI (reference sequence). J gave up 3 bases and V 9 bases, and 5 bases lay outside the gene matches. CDR3: CASKQGASNEKLFF. CDR3 nucleotides: TGTGCCAGTAAACAGGGGGCGTCTAATGAAAAACTGTTTTTT.

V usage is TRBV19 and J usage is TRBJ2-1; a weak D match, TRBD1 (6 bases). In germline, CDR1 is LNHDA, CDR2 SQIVND (reference sequence). The CDR3 has 13 amino acids. The V gene lost 9 bases and the J gene lost 9 bases, with 18 bases spanning the gap. CDR3 nucleotide sequence: TGTGCCAGCGGGCAGGGGCGTGTTAGTGAGCAGTTCTTC. It codes for CASGQGRVSEQFF.

The J gene is TRBJ1-2, the V gene TRBV2; 8 positions agree with TRBD1. The junction had 10 bases not matched to a gene; V was cut back by 5 bases and J by 8 bases. The CDR3 has 14 amino acids. CDR1 and CDR2 from the germline V gene are SNHLY and FYNNEI. As DNA, the CDR3 is TGTGCCAGCAGTTCAACAGGGGGTTCGGAGGGCTACACCTTC. Its protein product is CASSSTGGSEGYTF.

The V and J genes are TRBV4-1 and TRBJ2-5; 7 bases fit TRBD1. Per germline, CDR1 MGHRA and CDR2 YSYEKL. The CDR3 runs 15 residues. Unmatched junction bases numbered 3, after V lost 0 bases and J lost 2 bases. The CDR3 spells CASSQDRQGQETQYF. The DNA of the CDR3 is TGCGCCAGCAGCCAAGATAGACAGGGTCAAGAGACCCAGTACTTC.

The rearrangement uses TRBV10-3 and TRBJ1-1, with D tentatively TRBD1 (5 bases). V gave up 9 bases and J gave up 0 bases, with 14 bases separating them. The CDR3 spans 14 residues. Germline V gives CDR1 ENHRY, CDR2 SYGVKD. CDR3: CAMGKEGMNTEAFF. As DNA, the CDR3 is TGTGCCATGGGGAAGGAGGGGATGAACACTGAAGCTTTCTTT.

The chain links TRBV4-3 to TRBJ2-7, with D perhaps matching TRBD2 (6 bases). The V end lost 2 bases, the J end lost 4 bases, and 12 bases lay between the germline ends. CDR1 and CDR2 from the germline V gene are LGHNA and YSLEER. This CDR3 comprises 14 residues. CDR3 sequence (DNA): TGCGCCAGCAGCCAAAAGGCAGGGACTTACGAGCAGTACTTC. It encodes CASSQKAGTYEQYF.

V and J are TRBV5-1 and TRBJ2-2; D is unresolved. The V gene's germline CDR1 is SGHRS and CDR2 YFSETQ. This CDR3 spans 14 amino acids. Trimming pared 2 bases from V and 2 bases from J, leaving 7 bases between. The CDR3 sequence: CASSFDSNTGELFF. The CDR3 DNA follows: TGCGCCAGCAGCTTCGACTCCAACACCGGGGAGCTGTTTTTT.

The rearrangement joins TRBV6-5 to TRBJ2-2; D may be TRBD1 (5 bases). The CDR3 loop spans 12 amino acids. Trimming removed 6 bases from V and 6 bases from J, with 8 bases in between. The V gene's germline CDR1 is MNHEY and CDR2 SVGAGI. This chain's CDR3 is CASRRQSGELFF. CDR3 nucleotide sequence: TGTGCCAGCAGGCGACAGTCCGGGGAGCTGTTTTTT.

The chain is built from TRBV5-4 and TRBJ1-2, with D perhaps matching TRBD1 (6 bases). The CDR3 is 14 residues long. Between the trimmed V and J ends, which lost 3 bases and 3 bases, there was a span of 12 bases. The V gene's germline CDR1 is SGHNT and CDR2 YYREEE (reference sequence). CDR3 sequence: CASSSGTGHYGYTF. The CDR3, as DNA: TGTGCCAGCAGCTCTGGAACAGGGCACTATGGCTACACCTTC.

V is TRBV14 and J is TRBJ1-2; 8 bases agree with TRBD1. Germline V CDR1 and CDR2: SGHDN, FVKESK. Trimming at V came to 4 bases and at J to 4 bases, leaving 2 bases not matched to a gene. The CDR3 loop spans 13 amino acids. CDR3 bases: TGTGCCAGCAGCCGGGACAGGTCCTATGGCTACACCTTC. Amino acid sequence: CASSRDRSYGYTF.

The V call is TRBV6-5, the J call TRBJ1-2, with 10 bases identical to TRBD1. CDR1 and CDR2 from the germline V gene are MNHEY and SVGAGI. Germline trimming cut 0 bases from V and 6 bases from J; bases unmatched to any gene: 4. This CDR3 spans 15 amino acids. The CDR3, as DNA: TGTGCCAGCAGTTACTCGGGACAGGGGTTGGATGGCTACACCTTC. Encoded protein: CASSYSGQGLDGYTF.

This clone was found once. CDR3 in DNA: TGTGCCAGCCAGACAGACGCGGTGAGGACTGAAGCTTTCTTT. Its translation is CASQTDAVRTEAFF. The chain links TRBV28 to TRBJ1-1; D is possibly TRBD1 (5 bases). Trimming pared 8 bases from V and 5 bases from J, leaving 18 bases between. The CDR3 loop spans 14 amino acids. The germline gives CDR1 MDHEN, CDR2 SYDVKM.

The V call is TRBV5-1, the J call TRBJ2-7, with TRBD1 identical over 8 bases. The CDR3 is 13 amino acids. Germline V gene data show CDR1 as SGHRS and CDR2 as YFSETQ. The junction had 4 bases not matched to a gene; V was cut back by 6 bases and J by 2 bases. The CDR3 bases are TGCGCCAGCACCGGGACAGGTACCTACGAGCAGTACTTC. Translated, it gives CASTGTGTYEQYF.

This sequence joins TRBV2 and TRBJ1-1; D is perhaps TRBD1 (6 bases). Trimming pared 5 bases from V and 1 base from J, leaving 8 bases between. The CDR3 spans 13 residues. Germline loops: CDR1 SNHLY, CDR2 FYNNEI. The CDR3 protein is CASSTQGNTEAFF. In DNA form, the CDR3 reads TGTGCCAGCAGTACACAGGGGAACACTGAAGCTTTCTTT.

This chain joins TRBV20-1 and TRBJ1-5, with 9 nucleotides matching TRBD1. This CDR3 has 19 amino acids. Losses at the gene ends were 5 bases for V and 1 base for J; bases not matched to a gene: 18. Germline assignment: CDR1 DFQATT and CDR2 SNEGSKA (reference sequence). In DNA form, the CDR3 reads TGCAGTGCTGGTGGTTGGGGGGGACAGGGAAAATCGAGCAATCAGCCCCAGCATTTT. The encoded protein is CSAGGWGGQGKSSNQPQHF.

The rearrangement links TRBV12-5 to TRBJ2-1, with TRBD1 matching 7 bases. Germline values: CDR1 LGHNT, CDR2 FRNRAP. The CDR3 runs 12 residues. The J segment lost 7 bases and the V segment lost 4 bases, leaving 1 base of the junction unmatched. The DNA of the CDR3 is TGTGCTAGTGGTTGGGGACAGAATGAGCAGTTCTTC. Translation gives CASGWGQNEQFF.

V and J are TRBV28 and TRBJ1-2; D unresolved. CDR3 size: 14 residues. The V gene lost 4 bases and the J gene lost 0 bases, with 9 bases spanning the gap. The germline V gene encodes CDR1 MDHEN and CDR2 SYDVKM. CDR3 in amino acids: CASSSKPANYGYTF. As DNA, the CDR3 is TGTGCCAGCAGTTCCAAACCAGCTAACTATGGCTACACCTTC.

This CDR3 reads CASSEADRGYNSPLHF. In DNA form, the CDR3 reads TGTGCCAGCAGTGAAGCGGACAGGGGCTATAATTCACCCCTCCACTTT. The chain recombines TRBV2 with TRBJ1-6, with 9 bases lining up with TRBD1. V shed 0 bases and J 3 bases; nucleotides not matched to a gene: 0. This CDR3 region has 16 residues. Germline V gene lookup returns CDR1 SNHLY and CDR2 FYNNEI.

This chain links TRBV5-1 with TRBJ2-7; possible D gene TRBD2, 5 bases. CDR1 and CDR2 (germline): SGHRS, YFSETQ. This CDR3 contains 14 residues. Trimming took off 0 bases at V and 6 bases at J, with 13 bases between the two ends. CDR3 region: CASSLVDYEGEQYF. CDR3 coding DNA: TGCGCCAGCAGCTTGGTCGACTACGAAGGCGAGCAGTACTTC.

The genes are TRBV15 and TRBJ2-2, with 9 nucleotides matching TRBD1. The V gene's germline CDR1 is LNHNV and CDR2 YYDKDF (reference sequence). V lost 4 bases, J lost 7 bases, and 13 bases stayed unmatched. CDR3 length equals 17 residues. CDR3 DNA: TGTGCCACCAGCATCAACGCAGAACAGGGGGCTAACGGGGAGCTGTTTTTT. It specifies CATSINAEQGANGELFF.

The rearrangement uses TRBV24-1 and TRBJ1-5; tentative D call: TRBD1 (5 bases). Germline assignment: CDR1 KGHDR and CDR2 SFDVKD. Trimming removed 6 bases from V and 4 bases from J, with 12 bases in between. The CDR3 extends over 14 amino acids. CDR3 protein: CATSSARDNQPQHF. The CDR3, as DNA: TGTGCCACCAGTTCGGCCAGGGATAATCAGCCCCAGCATTTT.

In its sample, this clone was seen a few times. The chain combines TRBV19 with TRBJ1-6, with D possibly matching TRBD1 (5 bases). The germline V and J ends were trimmed by 4 bases and 4 bases, with 14 bases remaining between them. Germline-derived CDR1 and CDR2 are LNHDA and SQIVND (reference sequence). The CDR3 is made up of 16 amino acids. CDR3 residues: CASSKSRDGYNSPLHF. The CDR3 DNA reads TGTGCCAGTAGTAAATCGCGGGACGGGTATAATTCACCCCTCCACTTT.